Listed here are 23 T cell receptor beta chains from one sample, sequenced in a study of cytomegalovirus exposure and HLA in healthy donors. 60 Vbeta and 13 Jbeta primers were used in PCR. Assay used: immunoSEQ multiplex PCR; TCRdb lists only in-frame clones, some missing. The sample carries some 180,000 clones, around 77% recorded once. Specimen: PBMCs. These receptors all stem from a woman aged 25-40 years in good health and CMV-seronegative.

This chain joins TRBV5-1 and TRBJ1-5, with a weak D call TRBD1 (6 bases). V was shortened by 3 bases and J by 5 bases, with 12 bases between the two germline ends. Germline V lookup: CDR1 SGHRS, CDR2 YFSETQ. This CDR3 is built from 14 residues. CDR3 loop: CASSSTGPDQPQHF. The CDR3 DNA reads TGCGCCAGCAGCTCGACAGGACCCGATCAGCCCCAGCATTTT.

CDR3 sequence (DNA): TGTGCCAGCAGCGACCGGGTCTCCACCGGGGAGCTGTTTTTT. Its translation: CASSDRVSTGELFF. This chain connects TRBV9 to TRBJ2-2, with D unresolved. The CDR3 has 14 amino acids. Germline assignment: CDR1 SGDLS and CDR2 YYNGEE. V gave up 3 bases and J gave up 4 bases, with 10 bases separating them.

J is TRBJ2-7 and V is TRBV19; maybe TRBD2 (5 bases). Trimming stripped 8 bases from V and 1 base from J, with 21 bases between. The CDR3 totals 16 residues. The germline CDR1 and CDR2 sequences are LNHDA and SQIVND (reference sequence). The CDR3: CASAWGVSEPSYEQYF. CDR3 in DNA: TGTGCCAGTGCATGGGGTGTTAGCGAGCCTTCCTACGAGCAGTACTTC. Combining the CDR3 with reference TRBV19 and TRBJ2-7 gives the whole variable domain DGGITQSPKYLFRKEGQNVTLSCEQNLNHDAMYWYRQDPGQGLRLIYYSQIVNDFQKGDIAEGYSVSREKKESFPLTVTSAQKNPTAFYLCASAWGVSEPSYEQYFGPGTRLTVT.

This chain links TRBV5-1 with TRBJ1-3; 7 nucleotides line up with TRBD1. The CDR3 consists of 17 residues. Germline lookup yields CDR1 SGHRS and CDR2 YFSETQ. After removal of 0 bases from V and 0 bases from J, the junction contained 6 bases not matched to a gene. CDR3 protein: CASSLAVQGGSGNTIYF. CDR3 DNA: TGCGCCAGCAGCTTGGCCGTCCAGGGGGGCTCTGGAAACACCATATATTTT.

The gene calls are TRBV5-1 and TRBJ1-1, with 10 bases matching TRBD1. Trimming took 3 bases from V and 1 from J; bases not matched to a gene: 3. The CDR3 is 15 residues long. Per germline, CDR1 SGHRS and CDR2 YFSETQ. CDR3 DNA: TGCGCCAGCAGCTGGACAGGGGGGTCGAACACTGAAGCTTTCTTT. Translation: CASSWTGGSNTEAFF.

The CDR3 spells CASSFPGFTGELFF. The DNA of the CDR3 is TGTGCCAGCAGCTTTCCGGGGTTCACCGGGGAGCTGTTTTTT. The V gene is TRBV11-2, the J gene TRBJ2-2; possible D gene TRBD2, 5 bases. Germline CDR1 reads SGHAT; CDR2 reads FQNNGV. The CDR3 runs 14 residues. Trimming removed 3 bases from V and 4 bases from J, with 9 bases in between.

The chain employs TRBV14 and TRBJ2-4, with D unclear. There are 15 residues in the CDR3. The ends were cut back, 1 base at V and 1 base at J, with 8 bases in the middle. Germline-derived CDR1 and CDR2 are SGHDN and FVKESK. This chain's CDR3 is CASSQGLGAKNIQYF. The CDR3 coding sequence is TGTGCCAGCAGCCAAGGGCTAGGTGCCAAAAACATTCAGTACTTC.

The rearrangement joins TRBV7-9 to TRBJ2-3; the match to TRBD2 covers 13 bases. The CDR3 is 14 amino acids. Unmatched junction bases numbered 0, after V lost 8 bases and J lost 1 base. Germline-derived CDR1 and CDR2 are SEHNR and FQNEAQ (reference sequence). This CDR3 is CASGLAGGTDTQYF. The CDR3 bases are TGTGCCAGCGGACTAGCGGGGGGCACAGATACGCAGTATTTT.

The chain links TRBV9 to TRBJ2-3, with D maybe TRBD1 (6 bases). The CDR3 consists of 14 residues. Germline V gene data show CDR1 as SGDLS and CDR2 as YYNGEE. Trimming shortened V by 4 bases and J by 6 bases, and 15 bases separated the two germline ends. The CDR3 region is CASSLQGVSDTQYF. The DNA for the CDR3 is TGTGCCAGCAGCTTACAGGGCGTTTCGGATACGCAGTATTTT.

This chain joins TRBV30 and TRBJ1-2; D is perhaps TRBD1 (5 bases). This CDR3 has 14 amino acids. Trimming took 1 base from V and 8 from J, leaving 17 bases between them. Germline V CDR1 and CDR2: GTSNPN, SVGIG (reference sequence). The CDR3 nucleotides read TGTGCCTGGAGTGCCTTGACAGAGTGGGGAGGCTACACCTTC. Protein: CAWSALTEWGGYTF.

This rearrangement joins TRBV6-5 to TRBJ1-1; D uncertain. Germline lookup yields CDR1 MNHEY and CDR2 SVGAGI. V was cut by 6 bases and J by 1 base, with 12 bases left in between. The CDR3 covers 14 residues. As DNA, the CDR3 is TGTGCCAGCAGGGCTTATTTTACGAACACTGAAGCTTTCTTT. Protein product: CASRAYFTNTEAFF.

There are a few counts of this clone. This CDR3 is CASSSGLAWTQETQYF. CDR3 nucleotide sequence: TGCGCCAGCAGCTCGGGACTAGCGTGGACCCAAGAGACCCAGTACTTC. The chain has TRBV5-1 and TRBJ2-5; 10 bases fit TRBD2. This CDR3 comprises 16 residues. Germline loops: CDR1 SGHRS, CDR2 YFSETQ. The J segment lost 1 base and the V segment lost 3 bases, leaving 6 bases of the junction unmatched.

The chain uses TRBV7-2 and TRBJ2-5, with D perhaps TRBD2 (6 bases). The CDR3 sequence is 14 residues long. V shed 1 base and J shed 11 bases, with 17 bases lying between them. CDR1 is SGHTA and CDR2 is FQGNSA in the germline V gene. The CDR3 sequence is CASSLDRASAAQYF. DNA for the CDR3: TGTGCCAGCAGCTTAGACCGGGCTAGCGCCGCGCAGTACTTC.

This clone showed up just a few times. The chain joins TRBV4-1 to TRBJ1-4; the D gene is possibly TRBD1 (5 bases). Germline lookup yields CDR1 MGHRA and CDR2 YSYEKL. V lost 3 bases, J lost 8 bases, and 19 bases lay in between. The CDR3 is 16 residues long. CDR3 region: CASSQDGGQAGEKLFF. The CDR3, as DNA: TGCGCCAGCAGCCAGGACGGGGGTCAAGCGGGGGAAAAACTGTTTTTT.

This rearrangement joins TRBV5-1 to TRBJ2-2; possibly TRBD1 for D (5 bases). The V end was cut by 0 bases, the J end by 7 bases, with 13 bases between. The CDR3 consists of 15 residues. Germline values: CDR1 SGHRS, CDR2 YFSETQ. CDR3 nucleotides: TGCGCCAGCAGCTTGGTGGGGCAGGGAAACGGGGAGCTGTTTTTT. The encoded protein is CASSLVGQGNGELFF.

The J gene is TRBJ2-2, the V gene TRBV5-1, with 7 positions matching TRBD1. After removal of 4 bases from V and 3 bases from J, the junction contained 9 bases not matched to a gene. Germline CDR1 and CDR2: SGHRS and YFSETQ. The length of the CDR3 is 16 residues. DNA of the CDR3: TGCGCCAGCAGCGCCCGACAGGGAATTTACACCGGGGAGCTGTTTTTT. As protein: CASSARQGIYTGELFF.

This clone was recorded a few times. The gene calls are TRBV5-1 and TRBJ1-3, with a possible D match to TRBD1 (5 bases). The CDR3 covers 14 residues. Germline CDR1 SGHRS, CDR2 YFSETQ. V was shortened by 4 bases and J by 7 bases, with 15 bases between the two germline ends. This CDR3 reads CASSQTPGGNTIYF. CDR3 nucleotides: TGCGCCAGCAGCCAGACCCCTGGGGGGAACACCATATATTTT.

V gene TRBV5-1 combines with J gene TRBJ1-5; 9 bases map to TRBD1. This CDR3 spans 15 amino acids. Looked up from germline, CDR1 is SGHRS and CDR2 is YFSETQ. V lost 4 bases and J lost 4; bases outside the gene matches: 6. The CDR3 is CASSPGTGSNQPQHF. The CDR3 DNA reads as TGCGCCAGCAGCCCCGGGACAGGGAGTAATCAGCCCCAGCATTTT.

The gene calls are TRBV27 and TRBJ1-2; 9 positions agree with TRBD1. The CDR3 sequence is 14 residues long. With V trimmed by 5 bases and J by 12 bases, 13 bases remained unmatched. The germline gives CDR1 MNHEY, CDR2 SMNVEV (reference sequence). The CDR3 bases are TGTGCCAGCAGTCCACGTCCCGGGACAGGGAAGAACACCTTC. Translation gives CASSPRPGTGKNTF.

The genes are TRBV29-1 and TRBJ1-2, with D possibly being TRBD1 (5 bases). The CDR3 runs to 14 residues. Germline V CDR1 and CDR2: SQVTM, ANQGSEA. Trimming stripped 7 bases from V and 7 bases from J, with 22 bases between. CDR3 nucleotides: TGCAGCGCTGATGGGGGGGAGTCCTTCCTTGGCTACACCTTC. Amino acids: CSADGGESFLGYTF.

CDR3 DNA sequence: TGTGCCAGCAGCCGGGACTACACCGGGGAGCTGTTTTTT. It yields the protein CASSRDYTGELFF. The J gene is TRBJ2-2, the V gene TRBV7-9; D might be TRBD2 (6 bases). Deletions cut 5 bases from V and 3 bases from J, with 7 bases between. CDR3 length equals 13 residues. The germline CDR1 and CDR2 sequences are SEHNR and FQNEAQ (reference sequence).

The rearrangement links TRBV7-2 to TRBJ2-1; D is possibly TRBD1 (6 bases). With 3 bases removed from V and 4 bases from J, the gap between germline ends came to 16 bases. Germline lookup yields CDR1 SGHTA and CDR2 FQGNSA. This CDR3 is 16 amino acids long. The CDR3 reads CASSFAFTGRYNEQFF. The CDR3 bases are TGTGCCAGCAGCTTTGCGTTTACAGGGCGATACAATGAGCAGTTCTTC. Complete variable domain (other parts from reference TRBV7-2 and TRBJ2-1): GAGVSQSPSNKVTEKGKDVELRCDPISGHTALYWYRQSLGQGLEFLIYFQGNSAPDKSGLPSDRFSAERTGGSVSTLTIQRTQQEDSAVYLCASSFAFTGRYNEQFFGPGTRLTVL.

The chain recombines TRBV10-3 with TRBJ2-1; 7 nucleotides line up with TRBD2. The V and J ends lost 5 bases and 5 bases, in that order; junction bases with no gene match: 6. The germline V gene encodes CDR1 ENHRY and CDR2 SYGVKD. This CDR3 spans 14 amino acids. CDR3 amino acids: CAISYSGQHNEQFF. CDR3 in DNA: TGTGCCATCAGTTATAGCGGGCAACACAATGAGCAGTTCTTC.